The clone carrying this TCR beta chain was seen ten or more times. This sample is part of a study of T-cell reconstitution after alpha-beta-depleted transplantation in children. V shed 5 bases and J 3 bases; nucleotides not matched to a gene: 4. Germline CDR1 is DFQATT and CDR2 is SNEGSKA (reference sequence). There are 12 residues in the CDR3. Unique molecular identifiers were used in preparing the TCRbeta library. Each CDR3 protein is one row after TCRdb ran MiXCR on the PCR reads. The table includes over 150,000 distinct CDR3 sequences, more than 12% detected once. The V call is TRBV20-1, the J call TRBJ2-7; the match to TRBD1 covers 7 bases. This clonotype originated in a human donor who donated a stem cell graft to a child with acute lymphoblastic leukemia. Here the sequenced sample was PBMCs from the stem cell graft donor, taken from the stem cell graft. CDR3 sequence (DNA): TGCAGTGCTCCCGACAGGGTCTACGAGCAGTACTTC. Its protein product is CSAPDRVYEQYF.